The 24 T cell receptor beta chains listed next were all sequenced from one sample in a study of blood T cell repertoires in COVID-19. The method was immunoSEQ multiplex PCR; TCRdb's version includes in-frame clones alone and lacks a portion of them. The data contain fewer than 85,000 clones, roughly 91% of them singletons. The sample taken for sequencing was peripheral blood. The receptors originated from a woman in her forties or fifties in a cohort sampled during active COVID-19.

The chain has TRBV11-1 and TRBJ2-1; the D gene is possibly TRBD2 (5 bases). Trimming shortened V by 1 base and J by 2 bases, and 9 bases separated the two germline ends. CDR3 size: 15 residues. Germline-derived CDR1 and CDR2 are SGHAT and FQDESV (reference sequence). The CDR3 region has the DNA TGTGCCAGCAGCTTAGGAGAGGGCACCTACAATGAGCAGTTCTTC. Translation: CASSLGEGTYNEQFF.

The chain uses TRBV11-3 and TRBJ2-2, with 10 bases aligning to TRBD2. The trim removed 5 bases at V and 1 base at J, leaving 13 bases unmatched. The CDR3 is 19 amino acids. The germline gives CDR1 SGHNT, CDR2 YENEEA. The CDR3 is CASSPEASGSIGNTGELFF. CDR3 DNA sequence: TGTGCCAGCAGCCCAGAGGCTAGCGGGAGTATAGGGAACACCGGGGAGCTGTTTTTT.

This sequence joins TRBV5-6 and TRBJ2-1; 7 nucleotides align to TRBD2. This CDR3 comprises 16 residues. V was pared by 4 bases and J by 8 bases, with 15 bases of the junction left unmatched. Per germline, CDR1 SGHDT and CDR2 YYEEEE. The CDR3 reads CASSILSGGRADEQFF. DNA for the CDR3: TGTGCCAGCAGCATCCTAAGTGGCGGGAGAGCGGATGAGCAGTTCTTC.

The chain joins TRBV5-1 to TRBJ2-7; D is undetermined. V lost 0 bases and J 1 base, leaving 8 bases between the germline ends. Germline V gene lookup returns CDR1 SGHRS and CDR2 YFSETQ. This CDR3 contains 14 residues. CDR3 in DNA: TGCGCCAGCAGCTTGGTGGCGACTTCCTACGAGCAGTACTTC. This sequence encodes CASSLVATSYEQYF.

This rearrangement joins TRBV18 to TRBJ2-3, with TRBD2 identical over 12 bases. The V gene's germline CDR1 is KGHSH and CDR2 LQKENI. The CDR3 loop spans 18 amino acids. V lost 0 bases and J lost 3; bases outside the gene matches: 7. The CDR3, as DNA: TGTGCCAGCTCACCACCTACTAGCGGGAGGCGGCTGACAGATACGCAGTATTTT. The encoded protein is CASSPPTSGRRLTDTQYF. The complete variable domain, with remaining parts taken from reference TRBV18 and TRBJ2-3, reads NAGVMQNPRHLVRRRGQEARLRCSPMKGHSHVYWYRQLPEEGLKFMVYLQKENIIDESGMPKERFSAEFPKEGPSILRIQQVVRGDSAAYFCASSPPTSGRRLTDTQYFGPGTRLTVL.

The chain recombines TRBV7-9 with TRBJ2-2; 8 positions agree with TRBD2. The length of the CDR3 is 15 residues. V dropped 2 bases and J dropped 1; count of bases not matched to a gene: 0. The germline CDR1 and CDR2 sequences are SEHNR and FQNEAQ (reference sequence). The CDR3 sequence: CASSLTSGNTGELFF. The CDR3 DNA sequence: TGTGCCAGCAGCTTAACTAGCGGGAACACCGGGGAGCTGTTTTTT. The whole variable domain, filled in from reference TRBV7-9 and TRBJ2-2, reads DTGVSQNPRHKITKRGQNVTFRCDPISEHNRLYWYRQTLGQGPEFLTYFQNEAQLEKSRLLSDRFSAERPKGSFSTLEIQRTEQGDSAMYLCASSLTSGNTGELFFGEGSRLTVL.

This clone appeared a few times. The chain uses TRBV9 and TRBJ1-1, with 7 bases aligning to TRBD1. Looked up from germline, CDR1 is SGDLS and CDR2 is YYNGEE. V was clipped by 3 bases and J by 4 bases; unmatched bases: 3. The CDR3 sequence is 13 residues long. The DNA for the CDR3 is TGTGCCAGCAGCGCGCAGGGGGGCACTGAAGCTTTCTTT. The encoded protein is CASSAQGGTEAFF.

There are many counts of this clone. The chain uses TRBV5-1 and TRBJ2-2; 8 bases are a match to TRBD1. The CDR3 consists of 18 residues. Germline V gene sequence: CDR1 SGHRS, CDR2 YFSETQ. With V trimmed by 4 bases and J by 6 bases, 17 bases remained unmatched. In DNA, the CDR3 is TGCGCCAGCAGCCAGGAAGGACAGGGTGAATTAGATTCCGGGGAGCTGTTTTTT. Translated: CASSQEGQGELDSGELFF.

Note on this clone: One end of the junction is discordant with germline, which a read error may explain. The CDR3 here is CASIDRGRGDF. CDR3 nucleotides: TGTGCCAGCATAGACAGGGGGCGAGGGGACTTC. The chain carries TRBV6-6 and TRBJ1-2; TRBD1 agrees at 10 bases. From germline, CDR1 is MNHNY and CDR2 SVGAGI (reference sequence). This CDR3 spans 11 amino acids.

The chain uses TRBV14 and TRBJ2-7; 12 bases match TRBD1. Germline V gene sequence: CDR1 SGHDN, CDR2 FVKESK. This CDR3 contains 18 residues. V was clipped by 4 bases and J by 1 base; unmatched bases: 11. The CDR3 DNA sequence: TGTGCCAGCAGCCCGACTTTCCGGGACAGGGGGCTGTCCTACGAGCAGTACTTC. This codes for CASSPTFRDRGLSYEQYF.

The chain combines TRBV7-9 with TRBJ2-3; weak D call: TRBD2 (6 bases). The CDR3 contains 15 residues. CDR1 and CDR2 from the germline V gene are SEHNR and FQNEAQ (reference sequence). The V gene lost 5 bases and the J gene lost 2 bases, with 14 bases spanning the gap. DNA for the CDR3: TGTGCCAGCAGCCAAGGAGCGGGTTTCACAGATACGCAGTATTTT. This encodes CASSQGAGFTDTQYF.

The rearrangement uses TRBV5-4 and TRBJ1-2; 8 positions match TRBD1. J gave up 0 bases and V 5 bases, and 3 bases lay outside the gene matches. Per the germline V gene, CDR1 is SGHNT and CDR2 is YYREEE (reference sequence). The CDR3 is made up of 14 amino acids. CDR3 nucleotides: TGTGCCAGCAGGGGGACAGGCGCTAACTATGGCTACACCTTC. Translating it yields CASRGTGANYGYTF.

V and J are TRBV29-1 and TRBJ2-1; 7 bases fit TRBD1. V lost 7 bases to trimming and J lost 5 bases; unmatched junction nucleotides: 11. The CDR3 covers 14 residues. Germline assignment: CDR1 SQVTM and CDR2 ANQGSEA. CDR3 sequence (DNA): TGCAGCGCCAACCGGGACAGAAGAAACAATGAGCAGTTCTTC. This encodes CSANRDRRNNEQFF.

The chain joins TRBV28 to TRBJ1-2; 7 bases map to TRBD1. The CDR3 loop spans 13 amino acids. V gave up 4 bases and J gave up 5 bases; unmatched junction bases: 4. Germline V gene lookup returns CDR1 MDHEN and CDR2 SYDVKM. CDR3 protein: CASSSTGRYGYTF. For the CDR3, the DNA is TGTGCCAGCAGTTCGACAGGGAGGTATGGCTACACCTTC.

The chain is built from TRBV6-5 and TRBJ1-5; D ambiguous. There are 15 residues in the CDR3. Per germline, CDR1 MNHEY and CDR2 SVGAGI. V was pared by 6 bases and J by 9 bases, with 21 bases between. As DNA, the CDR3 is TGTGCCAGCAGCATTTGGGGTCGACCCGGAGGGCCCCAGCATTTT. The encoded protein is CASSIWGRPGGPQHF.

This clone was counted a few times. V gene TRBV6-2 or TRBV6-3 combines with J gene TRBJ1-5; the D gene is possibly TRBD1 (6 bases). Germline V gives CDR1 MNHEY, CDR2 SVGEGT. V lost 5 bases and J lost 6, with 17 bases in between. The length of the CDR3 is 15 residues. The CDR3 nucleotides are TGTGCCAGCAGTCGCAGGGGCGGAATTGGTCAGCCCCAGCATTTT. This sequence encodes CASSRRGGIGQPQHF.

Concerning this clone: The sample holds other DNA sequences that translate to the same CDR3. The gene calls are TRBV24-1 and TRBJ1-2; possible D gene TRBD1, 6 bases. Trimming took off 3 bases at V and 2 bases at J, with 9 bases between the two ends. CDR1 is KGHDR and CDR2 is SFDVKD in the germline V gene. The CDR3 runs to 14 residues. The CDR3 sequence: CATSDPQGNYGYTF. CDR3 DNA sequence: TGTGCCACCAGTGATCCGCAGGGGAACTATGGCTACACCTTC.

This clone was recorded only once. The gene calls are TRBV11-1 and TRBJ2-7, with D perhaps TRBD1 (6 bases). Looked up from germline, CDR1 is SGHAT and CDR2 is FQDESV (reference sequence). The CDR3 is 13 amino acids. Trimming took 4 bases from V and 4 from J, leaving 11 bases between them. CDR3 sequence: CASSWGHGYEQYF. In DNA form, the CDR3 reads TGTGCCAGCAGCTGGGGACACGGATACGAGCAGTACTTC. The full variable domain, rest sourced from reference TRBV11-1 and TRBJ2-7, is EAEVAQSPRYKITEKSQAVAFWCDPISGHATLYWYRQILGQGPELLVQFQDESVVDDSQLPKDRFSAERLKGVDSTLKIQPAELGDSAMYLCASSWGHGYEQYFGPGTRLTVT.

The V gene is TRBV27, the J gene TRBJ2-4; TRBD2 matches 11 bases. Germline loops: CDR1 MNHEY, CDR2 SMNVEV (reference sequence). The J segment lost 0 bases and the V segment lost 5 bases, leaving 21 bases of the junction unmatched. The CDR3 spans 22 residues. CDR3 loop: CASSPDRLAGLKSRGAKNIQYF. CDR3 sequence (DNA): TGTGCCAGCAGTCCGGATAGACTAGCGGGGTTAAAGTCTAGGGGAGCCAAAAACATTCAGTACTTC.

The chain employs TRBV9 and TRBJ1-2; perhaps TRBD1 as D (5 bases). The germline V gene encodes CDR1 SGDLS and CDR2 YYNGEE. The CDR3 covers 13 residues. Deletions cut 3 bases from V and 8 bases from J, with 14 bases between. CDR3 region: CASSDPGGAGYTF. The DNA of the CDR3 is TGTGCCAGCAGCGACCCCGGTGGGGCCGGCTACACCTTC.

The CDR3 sequence is CASRPVGREGYEQYF. The CDR3 DNA follows: TGTGCCAGCAGGCCTGTCGGGCGGGAGGGCTACGAGCAGTACTTC. The V gene is TRBV6-8, the J gene TRBJ2-7, with TRBD2 matching over 9 bases. The J segment lost 3 bases and the V segment lost 6 bases, leaving 9 bases of the junction unmatched. The CDR3 runs 15 residues. Germline loops: CDR1 MNHGY, CDR2 SAAAGT.

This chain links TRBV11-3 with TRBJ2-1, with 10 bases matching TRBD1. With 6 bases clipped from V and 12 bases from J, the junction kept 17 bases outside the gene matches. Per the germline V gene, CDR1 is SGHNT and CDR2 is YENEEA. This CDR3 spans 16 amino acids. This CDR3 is CASSRTDRDRGKRQFF. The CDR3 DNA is TGTGCCAGCAGTCGAACGGACCGGGACAGGGGAAAGCGGCAGTTCTTC.

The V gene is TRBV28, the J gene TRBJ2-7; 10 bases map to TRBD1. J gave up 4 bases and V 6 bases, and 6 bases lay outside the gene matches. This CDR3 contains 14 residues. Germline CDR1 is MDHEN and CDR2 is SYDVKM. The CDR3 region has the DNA TGTGCCAGCAGGGGACAGGGGAGGGGGTACGAGCAGTACTTC. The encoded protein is CASRGQGRGYEQYF.

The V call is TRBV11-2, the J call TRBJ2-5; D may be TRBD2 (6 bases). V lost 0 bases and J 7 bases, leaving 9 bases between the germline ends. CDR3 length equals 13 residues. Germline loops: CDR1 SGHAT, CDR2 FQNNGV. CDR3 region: CASSLEGLGTQYF. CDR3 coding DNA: TGTGCCAGCAGCTTAGAGGGACTCGGGACCCAGTACTTC.